This passage covers 20 T cell receptor beta chains from one sample sequenced in a study of shared clonotypes between healthy human individuals. CD8 cells classed as naive were CD45RO-negative and positively selected for CCR7, excluding terminally differentiated effector memory CD45RA+ cells. Generated by immunoSEQ multiplex PCR, the TCRdb table keeps only in-frame clones and is missing some. The sample gives roughly 650,000 clones, 95% to 96% of which show up once; approximately 0.1% is in the top ten. What was sequenced was naive CD8+ T cells sorted from blood. Receptors originate from a woman younger than 45 in good health.

On this clone: The sample holds other DNA sequences that translate to the same CDR3. The genes are TRBV7-8 and TRBJ2-7, with 10 bases aligning to TRBD2. CDR3 length: 15 residues. The junction had 6 bases not matched to a gene; V was cut back by 5 bases and J by 2 bases. Germline CDR1 is SGHVS and CDR2 is FQNEAQ. CDR3 sequence reads: CASSPWTSGTYEQYF. The CDR3 DNA follows: TGTGCCAGCAGCCCATGGACTAGCGGAACCTACGAGCAGTACTTC.

This clone is a singleton in its sample. V and J are TRBV6-6 and TRBJ2-7; maybe TRBD1 (6 bases). V was cut by 5 bases and J by 0 bases, with 8 bases left in between. Germline loops: CDR1 MNHNY, CDR2 SVGAGI (reference sequence). The CDR3 runs to 13 residues. The CDR3 is CASSRDNSYEQYF. The CDR3 coding sequence is TGTGCCAGCAGTCGGGACAACTCCTACGAGCAGTACTTC.

This rearrangement joins TRBV28 to TRBJ1-2, with D unresolved. The CDR3 sequence is 15 residues long. Trimming removed 3 bases from V and 3 bases from J, with 14 bases in between. Germline V CDR1 and CDR2: MDHEN, SYDVKM. The CDR3 nucleotides are TGTGCCAGCAGTTTTGAACTTCGGGTGGACTATGGCTACACCTTC. This encodes CASSFELRVDYGYTF.

This sequence joins TRBV13 and TRBJ2-7; 7 bases match TRBD2. CDR3 length: 14 residues. With 5 bases clipped from V and 6 bases from J, the junction kept 10 bases outside the gene matches. Germline lookup yields CDR1 PRHDT and CDR2 FYEKMQ (reference sequence). The CDR3 DNA sequence: TGTGCCAGCAGCCCGGGAGGTTTGGGCTCCGAGCAGTACTTC. It is translated as CASSPGGLGSEQYF.

V gene TRBV14 combines with J gene TRBJ2-1; D is perhaps TRBD2 (6 bases). CDR1 is SGHDN, CDR2 FVKESK, per germline. V was cut by 1 base and J by 9 bases, with 16 bases left in between. The CDR3 is 15 residues long. The CDR3, as DNA: TGTGCCAGCAGCCAAGCATCACACGGGAGACGTGAGCAGTTCTTC. This translates into CASSQASHGRREQFF.

The gene calls are TRBV28 and TRBJ1-5; 9 positions match TRBD1. The germline gives CDR1 MDHEN, CDR2 SYDVKM. This CDR3 has 15 residues. The V gene end was trimmed by 2 bases and the J gene end by 7 bases; junction bases not matched to a gene: 6. In nucleotides, the CDR3 is TGTGCCAGCAGTTTAGGGACAGGGTACGACCAGCCCCAGCATTTT. Protein product: CASSLGTGYDQPQHF.

The V call is TRBV19, the J call TRBJ1-1, with a possible D match to TRBD1 (6 bases). The CDR3 length is 13 residues. Germline CDR1 and CDR2: LNHDA and SQIVND (reference sequence). V was trimmed by 7 bases and J by 4 bases, leaving 13 bases between them. The CDR3: CASKGGRVTEAFF. CDR3 coding DNA: TGTGCCAGTAAAGGGGGTCGGGTCACTGAAGCTTTCTTT.

The table lists this clone with a count of one. The V gene is TRBV10-3, the J gene TRBJ2-7; D unclear. Trimming shortened V by 3 bases and J by 1 base, and 7 bases separated the two germline ends. Germline V gene sequence: CDR1 ENHRY, CDR2 SYGVKD. CDR3 length equals 13 residues. The CDR3 spells CAISEGLSYEQYF. DNA for the CDR3: TGTGCCATCAGTGAAGGGTTGTCCTACGAGCAGTACTTC.

The genes are TRBV11-2 and TRBJ2-3; D gene uncertain. The CDR3 extends over 16 amino acids. With 2 bases removed from V and 0 bases from J, the gap between germline ends came to 12 bases. CDR1 and CDR2 from the germline V gene are SGHAT and FQNNGV. CDR3 nucleotide sequence: TGTGCCAGCAGCTTATATGAGCGAACTAGCACAGATACGCAGTATTTT. Its protein product is CASSLYERTSTDTQYF.

The rearrangement joins TRBV28 to TRBJ1-4; D is unclear. The V gene lost 4 bases and the J gene lost 5 bases, with 14 bases spanning the gap. This CDR3 contains 15 residues. Per the germline V gene, CDR1 is MDHEN and CDR2 is SYDVKM. The CDR3 loop reads CASSSRTGPNEKLFF. The CDR3 DNA follows: TGTGCCAGCAGTTCCCGAACTGGGCCGAATGAAAAACTGTTTTTT. The variable domain in full, with the rest retrieved from reference TRBV28 and TRBJ1-4, is DVKVTQSSRYLVKRTGEKVFLECVQDMDHENMFWYRQDPGLGLRLIYFSYDVKMKEKGDIPEGYSVSREKKERFSLILESASTNQTSMYLCASSSRTGPNEKLFFGSGTQLSVL.

The gene calls are TRBV18 and TRBJ2-5; D uncertain. The CDR3 extends over 16 amino acids. From germline, CDR1 is KGHSH and CDR2 LQKENI. The V and J ends lost 0 bases and 4 bases respectively, with 15 bases between them. DNA for the CDR3: TGTGCCAGCTCACCACCAGACACCTTACCCAGAGAGACCCAGTACTTC. Encoded protein: CASSPPDTLPRETQYF.

The chain has TRBV28 and TRBJ2-1, with TRBD2 matching 8 bases. This CDR3 has 15 residues. The V gene end was trimmed by 6 bases and the J gene end by 3 bases; junction bases not matched to a gene: 7. Germline loops: CDR1 MDHEN, CDR2 SYDVKM. This chain's CDR3 is CASRKSGSVYNEQFF. CDR3 in DNA: TGTGCCAGCAGGAAAAGCGGGAGCGTCTACAATGAGCAGTTCTTC. Filled out from reference TRBV28 and TRBJ2-1, the complete variable domain reads DVKVTQSSRYLVKRTGEKVFLECVQDMDHENMFWYRQDPGLGLRLIYFSYDVKMKEKGDIPEGYSVSREKKERFSLILESASTNQTSMYLCASRKSGSVYNEQFFGPGTRLTVL.

The chain joins TRBV21-1 to TRBJ2-7. TRBV21-1 is a known pseudogene. CDR3 length: 14 residues. The CDR3 DNA is TGTGCCAGCAGCAAACACCCGTGCTCCTACGAGCAGTACTTC. This encodes CASSKHPCSYEQYF.

Only one count was recorded for this clone. CDR3: CASSSPGINYGYTF. The CDR3 DNA follows: TGTGCCAGCAGCTCACCAGGGATTAACTATGGCTACACCTTC. The rearrangement joins TRBV7-9 to TRBJ1-2; D possibly corresponds to TRBD1 (5 bases). Germline loops: CDR1 SEHNR, CDR2 FQNEAQ (reference sequence). The CDR3 contains 14 residues. With 4 bases removed from V and 1 base from J, the gap between germline ends came to 10 bases.

This chain uses TRBV7-3 with TRBJ1-1; D possibly corresponds to TRBD1 (5 bases). The germline V gene has CDR1 SGHTA and CDR2 FQGTGA. Trimming removed 2 bases from V and 4 bases from J, with 14 bases in between. The CDR3 sequence is 15 residues long. The CDR3 loop reads CASSLLGGEGTEAFF. CDR3 sequence (DNA): TGTGCCAGCAGCTTACTGGGGGGAGAGGGCACTGAAGCTTTCTTT.

V gene TRBV6-6 combines with J gene TRBJ1-5, with a possible D match to TRBD1 (5 bases). V dropped 5 bases and J dropped 9 bases, with 11 bases sitting between them. The CDR3 loop spans 12 amino acids. Germline assignment: CDR1 MNHNY and CDR2 SVGAGI (reference sequence). The CDR3 sequence: CASSQDGGPQHF. In DNA, the CDR3 is TGTGCCAGCAGTCAAGACGGGGGGCCCCAGCATTTT.

This chain uses TRBV5-6 with TRBJ1-2, with 8 positions matching TRBD1. This CDR3 is 15 amino acids long. In germline, CDR1 is SGHDT, CDR2 YYEEEE. V lost 4 bases to trimming and J lost 3 bases; unmatched junction nucleotides: 8. In nucleotides, the CDR3 is TGTGCCAGCAGCCTATCAGGGGGCGCCTACTATGGCTACACCTTC. Its translation: CASSLSGGAYYGYTF.

As regards this clone: This sample includes further DNA sequences coding for the same CDR3. This chain joins TRBV5-8 and TRBJ2-1; D remains ambiguous. The CDR3 has 12 residues. CDR1 SGHTS and CDR2 YDEGEE come from the germline V gene. The V end lost 2 bases, the J end lost 4 bases, and 4 bases lay between the germline ends. The CDR3 region has the DNA TGTGCCAGCAGCTTTGGATACAATGAGCAGTTCTTC. It translates to CASSFGYNEQFF.

The rearrangement joins TRBV2 to TRBJ2-2; 9 bases agree with TRBD2. CDR1 and CDR2 from the germline V gene are SNHLY and FYNNEI. The CDR3 extends over 17 amino acids. The trim removed 0 bases at V and 8 bases at J, leaving 10 bases unmatched. The CDR3, as DNA: TGTGCCAGCAGTGAAGCCGCGAGCGGGAGGCCCTGGGGGGAGCTGTTTTTT. Translation gives CASSEAASGRPWGELFF.

This clone was observed a few times. Other DNA sequences of this sample code for an identical CDR3. The chain has TRBV27 and TRBJ2-7; 15 bases agree with TRBD2. Germline trimming cut 5 bases from V and 5 bases from J; bases unmatched to any gene: 4. CDR3 length: 15 residues. Germline V gene data show CDR1 as MNHEY and CDR2 as SMNVEV (reference sequence). CDR3 in DNA: TGTGCCAGCAGTCCTGGGACTAGCGGGAGGAACGAGCAGTACTTC. Protein: CASSPGTSGRNEQYF.